The 9 T cell receptor beta chains reported below all come from one sample, sequenced in a study of identical twins. One entry per CDR3 protein, called by TCRdb with MiXCR from the 5' RACE reads. The sample consists of 350,000 or so distinct CDR3 sequences, approximately 8.7% of them appearing once. The source material was naive T cells sorted from blood. The receptors originated from a woman between 45 and 60 years old in good health.

This clonotype has only a few counts. The chain links TRBV25-1 to TRBJ2-1, with TRBD2 identical over 10 bases. V trimming: 4 bases; J trimming: 9 bases; junction bases outside the gene matches: 6. CDR3 length: 14 amino acids. Germline values: CDR1 MGHDK, CDR2 SYGVNS. CDR3 residues: CASSGASGSTEQFF. As DNA, the CDR3 is TGTGCCAGCAGTGGGGCTAGCGGGAGTACTGAGCAGTTCTTC.

Many counts were recorded for this clonotype. This sequence joins TRBV19 and TRBJ2-3; D gene uncertain. The CDR3 has 11 residues. Germline V gives CDR1 LNHDA, CDR2 SQIVND (reference sequence). V was clipped by 5 bases and J by 4 bases, with 4 bases between them. The CDR3 DNA follows: TGTGCCAGTAGTTCAGCAGATACGCAGTATTTT. Residues: CASSSADTQYF.

This clonotype was counted between two and nine times. The chain is built from TRBV20-1 and TRBJ1-4, with D perhaps matching TRBD1 (6 bases). The CDR3 length is 16 residues. V was clipped by 0 bases and J by 0 bases, with 11 bases between them. Germline V gene lookup returns CDR1 DFQATT and CDR2 SNEGSKA (reference sequence). The CDR3 spells CSARDRGGATNEKLFF. The CDR3 bases are TGCAGTGCTAGAGATCGAGGGGGTGCAACTAATGAAAAACTGTTTTTT.

A few counts support this clonotype. This chain connects TRBV6-2 or TRBV6-3 to TRBJ2-7; tentatively, D is TRBD1 (5 bases). V lost 6 bases and J 4 bases, leaving 10 bases between the germline ends. The CDR3 sequence is 12 residues long. Per the germline V gene, CDR1 is MNHEY and CDR2 is SVGEGT. CDR3 amino acids: CASSQQGYEQYV. CDR3 nucleotide sequence: TGTGCCAGCAGCCAGCAGGGTTACGAGCAGTACGTC.

This chain connects TRBV7-9 to TRBJ2-7; D gene uncertain. Germline V gives CDR1 SEHNR, CDR2 FQNEAQ (reference sequence). The V end lost 5 bases, the J end lost 4 bases, and 18 bases lay between the germline ends. CDR3 length equals 15 residues. The CDR3, as DNA: TGTGCCAGCAGCCCAAACCTCGCAGGCCCTTACGAGCAGTACTTC. Translation gives CASSPNLAGPYEQYF.

The chain joins TRBV10-2 to TRBJ2-1; the D is unclear. Deletions cut 10 bases from V and 4 bases from J, with 20 bases between. CDR1 is WSHSY and CDR2 is SAAADI in the germline V gene. The CDR3 spans 15 residues. DNA of the CDR3: TGCGCCAACTTGGGTAACCCCCACGGATACAATGAGCAGTTCTTC. This codes for CANLGNPHGYNEQFF.

Many counts were recorded for this clonotype. The chain combines TRBV3-1 with TRBJ2-1, with D unclear. Germline CDR1 and CDR2: LGHDT and YNNKEL (reference sequence). Trimming stripped 0 bases from V and 6 bases from J, with 9 bases between. The CDR3 is 14 residues long. This CDR3 reads CASSQDRWGNEQFF. In DNA form, the CDR3 reads TGTGCCAGCAGCCAAGATAGGTGGGGCAATGAGCAGTTCTTC.

V is TRBV19 and J is TRBJ2-5, with D tentatively TRBD2 (6 bases). CDR3 length: 11 amino acids. The V end was cut by 6 bases, the J end by 7 bases, with 9 bases between. Germline CDR1 and CDR2: LNHDA and SQIVND (reference sequence). The CDR3 nucleotides are TGTGCCAGTAGAGGGAGGACGACCCAGTACTTC. It yields the protein CASRGRTTQYF.

This clonotype was observed at least ten times. The genes are TRBV4-1 and TRBJ2-7; D remains ambiguous. The CDR3 runs to 12 residues. CDR1 is MGHRA, CDR2 YSYEKL, per germline. V lost 0 bases to trimming and J lost 5 bases, with 5 bases between them. CDR3 nucleotide sequence: TGCGCCAGCAGCCAAGATAGGAACGAGCAGTACTTC. It encodes CASSQDRNEQYF.